The T cell receptor beta chain described here comes from a study of OX40 agonist ivuxolimab in advanced cancers. Overall study: The study enrolled dose-escalation patients with hepatocellular carcinoma, melanoma, renal cell or head and neck cancer.

There are a few counts of this clone. Antigen specificity is unknown. The protocol was immunoSEQ multiplex PCR, while the TCRdb copy is restricted to in-frame clones and leaves out a portion. This table has approximately 58,000 clones, over 80% appearing once. V was shortened by 3 bases and J by 5 bases, with 14 bases between the two germline ends. Per germline, CDR1 SGHRS and CDR2 YFSETQ. The CDR3 has 14 amino acids. Whole-study findings and limits: On average, CD8+ T cells showed a greater number of expanded clones than CD4+.

This specimen consisted of CD4+ or CD8+ T cells sorted from blood, obtained in a trial of the OX40 agonist ivuxolimab. The genes are TRBV5-1 and TRBJ1-1; D might be TRBD1 (5 bases). This sequence was found in an adult with an advanced solid tumor such as melanoma, head and neck, liver or kidney cancer. CDR3 sequence (DNA): TGCGCCAGCAGCTGGTCGGGGGGTGCTACTGAAGCTTTCTTT. This gives the protein CASSWSGGATEAFF.